This T cell receptor beta chain comes out of a study of T cell responses to AZD1222 COVID-19 vaccine. Of note for this clone: Its antigen is unknown.

Using immunoSEQ multiplex PCR, the repertoire was profiled, and TCRdb retains in-frame clones only, with some absent. The sample has about 180,000 clones; about 91% are singletons. Findings and caveats of the study: There were vaccine-associated CD4 TCRs across spike, dominant at 160-218 and 743-854. Of spike-specific TCRs, nearly half reportedly target regions left unmutated in variants. Once two AZD1222 doses were given, Spike-specific TCR breadth and depth went up.

The study pooled second doses at about 4 or about 12 weeks. The material was peripheral blood, obtained 28 days after the second AZD1222 dose. This sequence was found in an adult who received the AZD1222 COVID-19 vaccine.

DNA of the CDR3: TGTGCCAGCAGCGTAGAAAAGGGGCTATCCTACAATGAGCAGTTCTTC. Translation gives CASSVEKGLSYNEQFF. The chain links TRBV9 to TRBJ2-1; tentatively, D is TRBD1 (5 bases). The germline V gene encodes CDR1 SGDLS and CDR2 YYNGEE. V lost 0 bases and J 1 base, leaving 11 bases between the germline ends. This CDR3 contains 16 residues.